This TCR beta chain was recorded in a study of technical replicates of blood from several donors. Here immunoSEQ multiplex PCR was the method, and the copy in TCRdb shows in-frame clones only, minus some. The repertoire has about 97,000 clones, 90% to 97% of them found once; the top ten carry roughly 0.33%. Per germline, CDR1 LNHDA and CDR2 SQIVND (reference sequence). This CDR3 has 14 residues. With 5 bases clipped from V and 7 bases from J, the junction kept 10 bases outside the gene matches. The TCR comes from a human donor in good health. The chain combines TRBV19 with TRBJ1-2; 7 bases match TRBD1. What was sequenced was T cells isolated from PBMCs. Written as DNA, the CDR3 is TGTGCCAGTAGTGAGCTAGACAGGGTGGCTGGCTACACCTTC. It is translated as CASSELDRVAGYTF.